The 5 T cell receptor beta chains presented below share a single source sample, sequenced in a study of blood T cell repertoires in COVID-19. The table came from immunoSEQ multiplex PCR; TCRdb's copy has only in-frame clones and leaves some out. The table has about 70,000 clones, around 87% seen once. The sample consisted of peripheral blood. The origin of the receptors is a human donor in a cohort sampled during active COVID-19.

The chain uses TRBV7-2 and TRBJ1-6; D is unclear. CDR1 and CDR2 from the germline V gene are SGHTA and FQGNSA. The CDR3 is made up of 15 amino acids. V lost 1 base and J lost 5, with 9 bases in between. Here the CDR3 DNA reads TGTGCCAGCAGCTTAGTGGCGGAGGATAATTCACCCCTCCACTTT. This translates into CASSLVAEDNSPLHF.

The rearrangement joins TRBV10-3 to TRBJ1-3; D possibly corresponds to TRBD1 (6 bases). The germline CDR1 and CDR2 sequences are ENHRY and SYGVKD. Trimming cost V 6 bases and J 3 bases, with 18 bases left between them. This CDR3 is 16 amino acids long. In DNA, the CDR3 is TGTGCCATCAGAGCCACTTCCGGGACATTTGGAAACACCATATATTTT. Translating it yields CAIRATSGTFGNTIYF.

This clone was counted a single time. CDR3 coding DNA: TGTGCCAGCAGTTGGGCACCGGGACTAGCGGCCGGGGAGCTGTTTTTT. Translation gives CASSWAPGLAAGELFF. The chain has TRBV6-2 or TRBV6-3 and TRBJ2-2, with 11 bases lining up with TRBD2. Germline V gene sequence: CDR1 MNHEY, CDR2 SVGEGT. The CDR3 consists of 16 residues. The V and J ends lost 4 bases and 6 bases, in that order; junction bases with no gene match: 7.

The chain recombines TRBV5-1 with TRBJ1-2; D perhaps matches TRBD1 (5 bases). Per germline, CDR1 SGHRS and CDR2 YFSETQ. Trimming stripped 1 base from V and 8 bases from J, with 15 bases between. This CDR3 region has 14 residues. CDR3 region: CASSLTGDLGGYTF. The CDR3 DNA reads TGCGCCAGCAGCTTGACGGGGGATCTCGGGGGCTACACCTTC.

V gene TRBV6-5 combines with J gene TRBJ1-2, with 9 bases matching TRBD1. Germline V gives CDR1 MNHEY, CDR2 SVGAGI. This CDR3 is built from 15 residues. V lost 9 bases to trimming and J lost 3 bases; unmatched junction nucleotides: 11. CDR3 in amino acids: CASNRGRPVDYGYTF. The CDR3 nucleotides read TGTGCCAGTAACAGGGGGCGCCCGGTCGACTATGGCTACACCTTC.